This T cell receptor beta chain is drawn from a study of beta chain features in type 1 diabetes. Study observations and caveats: All four CD4+ subsets from Type 1 diabetes patients carried moderately but significantly shorter TCRB CDR3s.

Based on CD45RO/CCR7/CD25/CD127/CD95/CD27, CD4+ regulatory, stem cell-like memory, naive and central memory cells were sorted. Details on this clone: Its antigen is as yet unknown.

The CDR3 runs to 15 residues. CDR1 and CDR2 (germline): SGHDT, YYEEEE. The ends lost 3 bases at V and 1 base at J; junction bases unmatched: 6. The study reverse transcribed the entire isolated RNA, so it sequenced expressed TCRB transcripts. Clones were read by immunoSEQ multiplex PCR, and TCRdb kept only the in-frame ones, dropping some. Of hundreds of thousands of clones in the sample, around 12% were seen once. Sequencing was done on a sample of naive CD4+ T cells from blood. This TCR was sampled from a man aged 18-30 years in good health. V gene TRBV5-6 combines with J gene TRBJ2-7; 8 bases fit TRBD2. In DNA form, the CDR3 reads TGTGCCAGCAGCTGGTCCGGGACTAGGTCCTACGAGCAGTACTTC. It yields the protein CASSWSGTRSYEQYF.